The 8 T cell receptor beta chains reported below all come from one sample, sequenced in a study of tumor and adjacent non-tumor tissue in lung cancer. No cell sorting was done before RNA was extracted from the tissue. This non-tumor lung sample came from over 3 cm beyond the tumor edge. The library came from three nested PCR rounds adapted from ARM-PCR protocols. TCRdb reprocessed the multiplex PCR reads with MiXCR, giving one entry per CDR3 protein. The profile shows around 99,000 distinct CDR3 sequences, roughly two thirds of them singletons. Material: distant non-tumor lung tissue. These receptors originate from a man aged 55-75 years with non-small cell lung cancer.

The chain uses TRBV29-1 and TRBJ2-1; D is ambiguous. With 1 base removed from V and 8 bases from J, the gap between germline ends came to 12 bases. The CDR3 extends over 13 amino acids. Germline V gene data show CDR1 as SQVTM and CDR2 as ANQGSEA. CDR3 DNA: TGCAGCGTTGAAGCTTTCGGGCCCCATGAGCAGTTCTTC. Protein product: CSVEAFGPHEQFF.

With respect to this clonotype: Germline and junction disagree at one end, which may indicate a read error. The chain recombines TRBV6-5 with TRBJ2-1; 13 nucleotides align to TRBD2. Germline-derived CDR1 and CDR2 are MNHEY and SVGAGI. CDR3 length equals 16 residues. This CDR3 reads CVSRTLLAGGRNEQFF. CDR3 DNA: TGTGTCAGCAGAACCCTACTAGCGGGGGGGCGCAATGAGCAGTTCTTC.

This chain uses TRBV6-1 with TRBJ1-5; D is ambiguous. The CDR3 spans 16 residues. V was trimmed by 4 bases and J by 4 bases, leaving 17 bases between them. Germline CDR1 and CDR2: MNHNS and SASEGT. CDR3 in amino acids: CASSGRDTGGNQPQHF. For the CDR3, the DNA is TGTGCCAGCAGTGGCCGAGACACGGGTGGGAATCAGCCCCAGCATTTT.

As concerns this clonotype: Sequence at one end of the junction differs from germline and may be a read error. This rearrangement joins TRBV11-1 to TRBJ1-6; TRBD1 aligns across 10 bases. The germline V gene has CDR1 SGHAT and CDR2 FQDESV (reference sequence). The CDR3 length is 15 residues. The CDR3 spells CASSRGQGDNSPLHF. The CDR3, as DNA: TGTGCGAGCAGCCGAGGACAGGGGGACAATTCACCCCTACACTTT.

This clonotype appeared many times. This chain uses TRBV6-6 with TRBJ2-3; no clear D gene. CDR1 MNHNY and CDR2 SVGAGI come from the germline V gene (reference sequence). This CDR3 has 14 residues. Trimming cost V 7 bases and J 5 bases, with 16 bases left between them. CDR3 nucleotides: TGTGCCAGCATGTATGGCGGCTTTATAGATACGCAGTATTTT. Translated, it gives CASMYGGFIDTQYF.

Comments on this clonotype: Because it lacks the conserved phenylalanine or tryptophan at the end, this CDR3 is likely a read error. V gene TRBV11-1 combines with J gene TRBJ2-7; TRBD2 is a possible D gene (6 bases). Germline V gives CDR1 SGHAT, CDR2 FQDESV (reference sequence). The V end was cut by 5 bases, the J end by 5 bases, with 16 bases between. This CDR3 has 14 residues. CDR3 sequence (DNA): TGTGCCAGCAGCCCAGGAGGGATCTCTCACGAGCAGTACCTC. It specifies CASSPGGISHEQYL.

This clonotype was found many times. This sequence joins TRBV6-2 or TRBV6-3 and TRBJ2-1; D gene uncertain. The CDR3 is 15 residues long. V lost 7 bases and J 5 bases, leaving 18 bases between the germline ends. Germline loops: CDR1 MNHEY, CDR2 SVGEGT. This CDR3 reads CASIGLGSLHNEQFF. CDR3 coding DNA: TGTGCCAGCATTGGATTAGGTAGTCTGCACAATGAGCAGTTCTTC.

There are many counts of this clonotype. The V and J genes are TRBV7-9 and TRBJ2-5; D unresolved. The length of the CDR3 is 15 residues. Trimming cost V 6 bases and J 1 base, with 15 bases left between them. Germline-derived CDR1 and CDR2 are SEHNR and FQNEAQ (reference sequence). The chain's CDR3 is CASRDSDDPQETQYF. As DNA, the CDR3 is TGTGCCAGCAGGGATTCCGACGATCCCCAAGAGACCCAGTACTTC.